Below, 19 T cell receptor beta chains from the same sample are listed, as sequenced in a study of early T cells in non-severe SARS-CoV-2 infection. TCRdb re-called the 5' RACE reads through MiXCR, storing one row per CDR3 protein. This sample has about 81,000 distinct CDR3 sequences, with 5.5% to 7.5% found just once. The sequenced sample consisted of whole blood. These receptors were taken from an adult who was a healthcare worker with PCR-confirmed SARS-CoV-2 infection or an uninfected control (not recorded which).

The J gene is TRBJ2-3, the V gene TRBV4-3; TRBD1 matches at 7 bases. With 3 bases clipped from V and 3 bases from J, the junction kept 0 bases outside the gene matches. This CDR3 spans 13 amino acids. Germline V gene data show CDR1 as LGHNA and CDR2 as YSLEER. CDR3 sequence reads: CASSQDRTDTQYF. In DNA, the CDR3 is TGCGCCAGCAGCCAGGACAGGACAGATACGCAGTATTTT.

This clonotype appeared a few times. This chain joins TRBV5-6 and TRBJ1-3; weak D call: TRBD1 (5 bases). The CDR3 runs to 14 residues. Germline CDR1 reads SGHDT; CDR2 reads YYEEEE. V dropped 1 base and J dropped 4 bases, with 9 bases sitting between them. CDR3 residues: CASSLFRVGNTIYF. As DNA, the CDR3 is TGTGCCAGCAGCTTGTTCAGGGTCGGAAACACCATATATTTT.

This clonotype was counted ten times or more. One junction end disagrees with the germline gene, perhaps due to a read error. This chain joins TRBV28 and TRBJ2-7, with D perhaps TRBD2 (6 bases). Germline loops: CDR1 MDHEN, CDR2 SYDVKM. The CDR3 length is 13 residues. CDR3 in DNA: TGTGCCAGCGCCCGGGAGCGGGCCGGGACGGCAAACTTC. This codes for CASARERAGTANF.

Only a few counts were recorded for this clonotype. The chain's CDR3 is CSVFESGANVLTF. For the CDR3, the DNA is TGCAGCGTTTTCGAGTCTGGGGCCAACGTCCTGACTTTC. The rearrangement links TRBV29-1 to TRBJ2-6; D uncertain. The CDR3 consists of 13 residues. CDR1 and CDR2 (germline): SQVTM, ANQGSEA. Trimming left V 5 bases short and J 1 base short, with 6 bases between.

This clonotype was seen a handful of times. The gene calls are TRBV23-1 and TRBJ1-3; D is undetermined. TRBV23-1 is flagged as an ORF with uncertain function. The CDR3 has 13 residues. V was trimmed by 0 bases and J by 4 bases, leaving 4 bases between them. DNA for the CDR3: TGCGCCAGCAGTCAATCGTCCGGAAACACCATATATTTT. Amino acid sequence: CASSQSSGNTIYF.

This clonotype was found many times. J is TRBJ2-1 and V is TRBV4-3, with 15 positions matching TRBD2. Losses at the gene ends were 4 bases for V and 8 bases for J; bases not matched to a gene: 6. Germline V gives CDR1 LGHNA, CDR2 YSLEER. The CDR3 covers 16 residues. CDR3 protein: CASSRGLAGGSDEQFF. CDR3 DNA sequence: TGCGCCAGCAGCCGGGGACTAGCGGGAGGATCGGATGAGCAGTTCTTC.

This clonotype was counted many times. The chain employs TRBV3-1 and TRBJ2-7; TRBD2 matches at 7 bases. Germline V gene sequence: CDR1 LGHDT, CDR2 YNNKEL (reference sequence). Germline trimming cut 4 bases from V and 2 bases from J; bases unmatched to any gene: 8. The CDR3 sequence is 15 residues long. The CDR3 DNA reads as TGTGCCAGCAGCCGGAGACAGCGGGAAACCTACGAGCAGTACTTC. As protein: CASSRRQRETYEQYF.

This clonotype has ten or more counts. The chain combines TRBV7-2 with TRBJ2-7; 10 bases map to TRBD1. The CDR3 runs 13 residues. Germline CDR1 SGHTA, CDR2 FQGNSA. Trimming cost V 8 bases and J 3 bases; bases outside gene matches: 4. The CDR3 loop is CASERDRGYEQYF. DNA of the CDR3: TGTGCCAGCGAACGGGACAGGGGCTACGAGCAGTACTTC.

The chain employs TRBV6-1 and TRBJ2-3, with D perhaps TRBD2 (7 bases). The CDR3 spans 13 residues. Germline CDR1 MNHNS, CDR2 SASEGT. Trimming took off 7 bases at V and 5 bases at J, with 13 bases between the two ends. The CDR3 sequence: CASNGGGGDTQYF. As DNA, the CDR3 is TGTGCCAGCAATGGGGGGGGCGGAGATACGCAGTATTTT.

This clonotype was recorded a few times. This chain links TRBV12-3 or TRBV12-4 with TRBJ1-4; a possible D gene is TRBD1 (6 bases). The CDR3 length is 15 residues. Between the trimmed V and J ends, which lost 6 bases and 4 bases, there was a span of 15 bases. The CDR3, as DNA: TGTGCCAGCAGGGGCCCAGGGGACTTTAATGAAAAACTGTTTTTT. This gives the protein CASRGPGDFNEKLFF.

In this sample, this clonotype turned up a few times. J is TRBJ2-4 and V is TRBV4-1, with D unclear. V lost 0 bases to trimming and J lost 0 bases, with 24 bases between them. Per the germline V gene, CDR1 is MGHRA and CDR2 is YSYEKL. This CDR3 is 21 amino acids long. For the CDR3, the DNA is TGCGCCAGCAGCCAAGATTCGATCCCTTATCTCCACAACCTAGCCAAAAACATTCAGTACTTC. This encodes CASSQDSIPYLHNLAKNIQYF.

This clonotype was recorded at least ten times. The chain is built from TRBV7-2 and TRBJ1-2; no firm D call. The CDR3 consists of 13 residues. V lost 2 bases, J lost 13 bases, and 17 bases lay in between. The germline V gene has CDR1 SGHTA and CDR2 FQGNSA. Here the CDR3 DNA reads TGTGCCAGCAGCTTACGAGCACGCCAGCTCTCCACCTTC. It is translated as CASSLRARQLSTF.

Remarks on this clonotype: The junction does not match germline at one end; this may be a read error. The rearrangement uses TRBV6-1 and TRBJ2-7; 14 nucleotides agree with TRBD2. The CDR3 loop spans 15 amino acids. The germline V gene has CDR1 MNHNS and CDR2 SASEGT. CDR3: CASSEIGLAGGAMNF. The DNA for the CDR3 is TGTGCCAGCAGTGAAATCGGACTAGCGGGAGGAGCTATGAACTTC.

This clonotype was counted at least ten times. The V call is TRBV2, the J call TRBJ1-1; a possible D gene is TRBD1 (5 bases). The CDR3 sequence is 13 residues long. Germline V gene sequence: CDR1 SNHLY, CDR2 FYNNEI. V was pared by 3 bases and J by 2 bases, with 7 bases between. Here the CDR3 reads CASSDRTNTEAFF. The CDR3 coding sequence is TGTGCCAGCAGTGACAGGACAAACACTGAAGCTTTCTTT. Complete variable domain (other parts from reference TRBV2 and TRBJ1-1): EPEVTQTPSHQVTQMGQEVILRCVPISNHLYFYWYRQILGQKVEFLVSFYNNEISEKSEIFDDQFSVERPDGSNFTLKIRSTKLEDSAMYFCASSDRTNTEAFFGQGTRLTVV.

The chain couples TRBV7-9 to TRBJ1-1; D might be TRBD1 (5 bases). Deletions cut 3 bases from V and 6 bases from J, with 11 bases between. Germline CDR1 SEHNR, CDR2 FQNEAQ (reference sequence). CDR3 length: 13 amino acids. The DNA for the CDR3 is TGTGCCAGCAGCTTCCACAGGAGCCCTGAAGCTTTCTTT. Protein sequence: CASSFHRSPEAFF.

This clonotype showed up just a few times. The genes are TRBV20-1 and TRBJ1-5, with a weak D call TRBD1 (5 bases). V was pared by 3 bases and J by 7 bases, with 16 bases between. Germline-derived CDR1 and CDR2 are DFQATT and SNEGSKA (reference sequence). CDR3 length: 14 amino acids. CDR3 in amino acids: CSASIQGRRQPQHF. The CDR3 coding sequence is TGCAGTGCTAGTATCCAGGGCCGGCGGCAGCCCCAGCATTTT.

The J gene is TRBJ2-5, the V gene TRBV6-2 or TRBV6-3; D is ambiguous. Trimming cost V 2 bases and J 9 bases, with 13 bases left between them. Germline V lookup: CDR1 MNHEY, CDR2 SVGEGT. The CDR3 is 13 residues long. The CDR3 DNA reads as TGTGCCAGCAGTTACCTCAGTGAAAGGGCCCAGTACTTC. Its translation: CASSYLSERAQYF.

The chain employs TRBV12-3 or TRBV12-4 and TRBJ2-3; TRBD2 might be the D (5 bases). CDR3 size: 15 residues. Trimming removed 3 bases at V and 0 bases at J, with 10 bases between. Written as DNA, the CDR3 is TGTGCCAGCAGTTTCGGGGATACTAGCACAGATACGCAGTATTTT. Protein product: CASSFGDTSTDTQYF.

This clonotype has ten or more counts. This chain links TRBV28 with TRBJ2-1; 7 nucleotides match TRBD1. V was clipped by 5 bases and J by 5 bases; unmatched bases: 9. There are 15 residues in the CDR3. Germline values: CDR1 MDHEN, CDR2 SYDVKM. In nucleotides, the CDR3 is TGTGCCAGCAGTATCCGACAGGGACGGGACAATGAGCAGTTCTTC. Translated: CASSIRQGRDNEQFF.